The entry below describes one T cell receptor (beta chain). Its target antigen remains unknown. No per-base quality is available; no much larger clone lies one base away. Participants in the prospective study were enrolled through a virtual design, were aged roughly 18 to 95 years, and lived in about two dozen United States geographic areas. In the prospective study, participants were assigned to cohorts based on the clinical history participants reported in a screening survey and a study questionnaire. Recovered participants in ImmuneRACE Cohort 3 were defined by two consecutive negative NP/OP PCR tests, clearance by a healthcare professional, or resolution of symptoms. Each participant in the prospective study had whole blood, serum and a nasopharyngeal or oropharyngeal swab collected by mobile phlebotomists. Prospective study participants could optionally give additional blood draws and questionnaires over a roughly 2-month period. Blood samples from the prospective study were shipped frozen or at room temperature prior to DNA extraction.

The immunoSEQ Assay, a bias-controlled multiplex PCR, was used to amplify TCRbeta CDR3 regions from genomic DNA. In the paper's pipeline: Nucleated cell counts per sample were estimated from amplification of reference gene primers within the assay. Sequence reads were collapsed and filtered to measure the absolute abundance of every unique TCRbeta CDR3 rearrangement. For each sample, productive Simpson clonality was calculated by taking the square root of Simpson's diversity index across productive rearrangements. The immuneACCESS repertoire file appears here via TCRdb, limited to in-frame rearrangements. These files lack a portion of the clones; in checked studies, under half of the deficit traces to unresolved V genes, and the cause of the others is not known. The DNA was the basis for D and trimming; V, J and clone size are from that table. The sample table shows about 250,000 clones, and around 87% are seen once. The leading ten clones occupy approximately 1.7% of the sample.

This sample was included in a study of blood T cell repertoires in COVID-19 (dated by TCRdb to 2018 to 2020). The study in broad terms: Samples covering the acute and convalescent phases of COVID-19 were provided by collaborators in the United States, Italy and Spain. The material from the prospective study consisted of cDNA or gDNA derived from T cells, B-cell-depleted T cells, or PBMCs. The dataset comprised deeply sampled blood TCRbeta repertoires from subjects exposed to, actively infected with, or recovered from COVID-19. The repertoires were released in a freely available public database meant as a resource for research on the immune response to SARS-CoV-2. Samples were obtained from the ongoing ImmuneRACE study (first 160 participants) and from approximately 1,200 subjects provided by 6 global collaborators. Nearly every sample came with metadata listing a de-identified subject ID, COVID-19 status, age in years and sex. HLA class I and class II types, where available, came from metadata supplied by the sample provider rather than from assay-based typing.

Here is what the overall study found, with its caveats: The quantity of clinical and demographic metadata differed by source and by participant and was supplied without curation.

The germline V and J ends show losses of 7 bases and 3 bases respectively, and no gene match explains 7 bases of the junction. The CDR3 contains 15 residues, cysteine and phenylalanine counted. The retained sequence is limited to the CDR3, 45 bases, with the frame set at the first base. From a lookup of the germline V gene, CDR1 and CDR2 are MGHDK and SYGVNS. The chain is assembled from TRBV25-1 and TRBJ2-2, with TRBD2 identical over 8 junction bases. Sequenced: PBMCs or T cells enriched from blood (not recorded which). The origin of this receptor is a woman between 45 and 65 years old who had recovered from COVID-19. The sequenced DNA is TGTGCCAGCAAAACTAGCGGTTCGGACACCGGGGAGCTGTTTTTT. This codes for CASKTSGSDTGELFF.